This T cell receptor (beta chain) comes out of a study of T cell repertoires in cytomegalovirus infection. A single record per CDR3 protein comes from TCRdb applying MiXCR to the reads. Of hundreds of thousands of distinct CDR3 sequences listed, 9.6% are singletons. Germline values: CDR1 MGHRA, CDR2 YSYEKL. The V gene end was trimmed by 0 bases and the J gene end by 1 base; junction bases not matched to a gene: 8. The CDR3 spans 17 residues. This clonotype was picked up many times. The chain recombines TRBV4-1 with TRBJ1-2, with TRBD1 matching 7 bases. The clonotype comes from a human donor in good health (CMV status not recorded). Some clones in this sample may be carry-over from other donors' samples. The source material was PBMCs. This CDR3 reads CASSQDRGSNFNYGYTF. CDR3 DNA: TGCGCCAGCAGCCAAGACAGGGGGAGTAATTTTAACTATGGCTACACCTTC.